These T cell receptor beta chains were read from a single sample in a study of T cells in Graves' hyperthyroidism and ophthalmopathy. TCRdb fed the multiplex PCR reads into MiXCR, producing one record per CDR3 protein. The table includes some 350,000 distinct CDR3 sequences, around a sixth detected once. The sequencing sample was made of blood. These TCRs come from a woman aged 18-35 years with Graves' hyperthyroidism that later progressed to Graves' ophthalmopathy. The CDR3 runs from the conserved cysteine through the conserved F or W. D genes are given only for firm matches. Not all rows give a size; the values are once, few, many and, for expanded clones, a class.

>NA|NA|TRBJ2-1|TRBV14
CASSRNPVSYNEQFF
TGTGCCAGCAGCCGCAATCCCGTCTCCTACAATGAGCAGTTCTTC
>NA|NA|TRBJ2-6|TRBV6-1
CASSLQGGPGANVLTF
TGTGCCAGCAGCCTACAGGGAGGACCTGGGGCCAACGTCCTGACTTTC
>NA|few|TRBJ2-1|TRBV12-3/TRBV12-4
CASSLYLLEGNEQFF
TGTGCCAGCAGTTTATACCTATTAGAGGGCAATGAGCAGTTCTTC
>TRBD2|few|TRBJ2-7|TRBV7-8
CASSLEAGVGLLSYEQYF
TGTGCCAGCAGCTTAGAAGCGGGAGTGGGACTCCTGTCCTACGAGCAGTACTTC
>NA|many|TRBJ2-7|TRBV7-9
CASSSRQIEQYF
TGTGCCAGCAGCTCCCGACAGATCGAGCAGTACTTC
>TRBD2|many|TRBJ2-7|TRBV7-9
CASLGTGGPGEQYF
TGTGCCAGCCTTGGTACGGGAGGGCCGGGTGAGCAGTACTTC
>TRBD2|NA|TRBJ2-1|TRBV20-1
CSARKRTSGNNEQFF
TGCAGTGCTAGGAAAAGGACTAGCGGTAACAATGAGCAGTTCTTC
>TRBD2|many|TRBJ2-7|TRBV2
CASEREGNEQYF
TGTGCCAGTGAGCGGGAGGGGAACGAGCAGTACTTC
>TRBD1|many|TRBJ1-1|TRBV24-1
CATSDTRQGNTEAFF
TGTGCCACCAGTGATACTCGACAGGGAAACACTGAAGCTTTCTTT
>NA|NA|TRBJ2-1|TRBV7-8
CASTLQSESSYNEQFF
TGTGCCAGCACCCTACAAAGCGAGAGCTCCTACAATGAGCAGTTCTTC
>NA|NA|TRBJ2-7|TRBV6-1
CASSEPMGAFYEQYF
TGTGCCAGCAGTGAACCCATGGGGGCCTTCTACGAGCAGTACTTC
>TRBD2|NA|TRBJ2-1|TRBV5-1
CASSLAWAGLAGVGHYNEQFF
TGCGCCAGCAGCTTGGCATGGGCTGGACTAGCGGGAGTAGGCCACTACAATGAGCAGTTCTTC
>TRBD2|few|TRBJ2-3|TRBV5-6
CASSRGPITGAQREFRDTQYF
TGTGCCAGCAGCCGAGGCCCCATTACAGGTGCCCAGCGGGAGTTTCGGGATACGCAGTATTTT
>NA|NA|TRBJ2-7|TRBV7-9
CASSLDPGKAGQYF
TGTGCCAGCAGCTTAGACCCGGGTAAGGCTGGGCAGTACTTC
>NA|few|TRBJ1-5|TRBV29-1
CSVPTGASNQPQHF
TGCAGCGTCCCGACCGGGGCTAGCAATCAGCCCCAGCATTTT
>NA|many|TRBJ2-3|TRBV30
CAWVNRAFTDTQYF
TGTGCCTGGGTTAACAGGGCCTTCACAGATACGCAGTATTTT
>NA|NA|TRBJ2-4|TRBV30
CAWRTVQGPRNIQYF
TGTGCCTGGAGGACGGTTCAGGGACCCCGAAACATTCAGTACTTC
>NA|NA|TRBJ1-3|TRBV11-2
CASSLAGGNTIYF
TGTGCCAGCAGCTTAGCCGGGGGAAACACCATATATTTT
>NA|NA|TRBJ2-5|TRBV29-1
CSVVGFQETQYF
TGCAGCGTTGTAGGTTTCCAAGAGACCCAGTACTTC
>TRBD1|many|TRBJ2-7|TRBV28
CAISRTGGKGEQYF
TGTGCCATCTCCCGGACAGGGGGCAAGGGGGAGCAGTACTTC
>NA|many|TRBJ2-3|TRBV24-1
CATSGKRLSSTDTQYF
TGTGCCACCAGTGGGAAGCGGCTAAGCTCCACAGATACGCAGTATTTT
>NA|few|TRBJ1-4|TRBV6-1
CASSSIAAARDEKLFF
TGTGCCAGCAGCAGTATTGCGGCCGCCCGGGATGAAAAACTGTTTTTT
>TRBD2|many|TRBJ2-5|TRBV7-6
CASSPNGREMVETQYF
TGTGCCAGCAGCCCGAACGGGCGGGAGATGGTAGAGACCCAGTACTTC
>TRBD2|NA|TRBJ2-3|TRBV29-1
CSVAGGPADTQYF
TGCAGCGTAGCGGGAGGGCCGGCAGATACGCAGTATTTT
>NA|many|TRBJ2-7|TRBV10-3
CAISEGAQDRHELQYF
TGTGCCATCAGTGAAGGGGCTCAGGATCGACACGAACTGCAGTACTTC
>NA|few|TRBJ2-6|TRBV6-1
CASSGPSGHPSSGANVLTF
TGTGCCAGCAGTGGACCCTCGGGACATCCTAGCTCTGGGGCCAACGTCCTGACTTTC
>NA|NA|TRBJ2-6|TRBV6-5
CASSYLARSSGANVLTF
TGTGCCAGCAGTTACTTGGCCAGGAGCTCTGGGGCCAACGTCCTGACTTTC
>NA|many|TRBJ2-5|TRBV3-1
CASSQDYLGSRETQYF
TGTGCCAGCAGCCAAGATTACTTAGGTTCGCGAGAGACCCAGTACTTC
>NA|many|TRBJ1-5|TRBV20-1
CSTGRTNQPQHF
TGCAGTACCGGACGGACAAATCAGCCCCAGCATTTT
>NA|many|TRBJ2-6|TRBV6-6
CASSYSWVYSGANVLTF
TGTGCCAGCAGTTACTCCTGGGTGTACTCTGGGGCCAACGTCCTGACTTTC
>NA|NA|TRBJ1-4|TRBV2
CASSLRAPNEKLFF
TGTGCCAGCAGCCTCCGGGCCCCTAATGAAAAACTGTTTTTT
>NA|few|TRBJ2-2|TRBV6-6
CASSYSGGSNTGELFF
TGTGCCAGCAGTTACTCAGGCGGCTCGAACACCGGGGAGCTGTTTTTT
>NA|NA|TRBJ1-6|TRBV28
CASTYEGVYNSPLHF
TGTGCCAGCACTTACGAAGGAGTGTATAATTCACCCCTCCACTTT
>NA|many|TRBJ2-1|TRBV7-9
CASSFLGPSSYNEQFF
TGTGCCAGCAGCTTTTTAGGGCCAAGCTCCTACAATGAGCAGTTCTTC
>NA|few|TRBJ2-2|TRBV20-1
CSATPWENTGELFF
TGCAGTGCTACTCCCTGGGAGAACACCGGGGAGCTGTTTTTT
>NA|many|TRBJ2-5|TRBV28
CASSTSDKGRETQYF
TGTGCCAGCAGTACCTCCGACAAAGGGCGTGAGACCCAGTACTTC
>NA|many|TRBJ1-1|TRBV18
CASSPTTGSTMNTEAFF
TGTGCCAGCTCACCGACGACAGGAAGTACCATGAACACTGAAGCTTTCTTT
>TRBD2|NA|TRBJ2-2|TRBV20-1
CSAPRTSGRGYTGELFF
TGCAGTGCTCCGCGTACTAGCGGGAGGGGATACACCGGGGAGCTGTTTTTT
>NA|many|TRBJ2-5|TRBV10-3
CAIGPGTGKTQYF
TGTGCCATCGGACCGGGGACTGGGAAGACCCAGTACTTC
>NA|many|TRBJ1-2|TRBV20-1
CSATPAGVPEYGYTF
TGCAGTGCTACCCCTGCCGGTGTTCCAGAGTATGGCTACACCTTC
>TRBD1|few|TRBJ2-7|TRBV28
CASSSRQGVGEQYF
TGTGCCAGCAGCTCTCGACAGGGGGTAGGCGAGCAGTACTTC
>NA|many|TRBJ2-3|TRBV7-9
CASSLPDTQYF
TGTGCCAGCAGCTTACCAGATACGCAGTATTTT
>NA|many|TRBJ1-1|TRBV18
CASSPPGSSVNTEAFF
TGTGCCAGCTCACCCCCGGGATCTAGCGTGAACACTGAAGCTTTCTTT
>TRBD1|many|TRBJ2-1|TRBV28
CATRRGLDEQFF
TGTGCCACGAGAAGGGGGCTAGATGAGCAGTTCTTC
>TRBD2|many|TRBJ2-5|TRBV10-3
CAISEREGETQYF
TGTGCCATCAGTGAGAGGGAGGGGGAGACCCAGTACTTC
>NA|NA|TRBJ2-1|TRBV29-1
CSPVVGNEQFF
TGCAGCCCGGTAGTGGGCAATGAGCAGTTCTTC
>TRBD2|NA|TRBJ2-7|TRBV2
CASSEGTSGVTYEQYF
TGTGCCAGCAGTGAAGGGACTAGCGGGGTCACCTACGAGCAGTACTTC
>NA|many|TRBJ1-5|TRBV20-1
CSAIRPGRPKHSNQPQHF
TGCAGTGCCATCCGGCCGGGACGGCCGAAACATAGCAATCAGCCCCAGCATTTT
>TRBD2|NA|TRBJ2-3|TRBV18
CASSPPGTSGEITDTQYF
TGTGCCAGCTCACCCCCCGGGACTAGCGGAGAAATCACAGATACGCAGTATTTT